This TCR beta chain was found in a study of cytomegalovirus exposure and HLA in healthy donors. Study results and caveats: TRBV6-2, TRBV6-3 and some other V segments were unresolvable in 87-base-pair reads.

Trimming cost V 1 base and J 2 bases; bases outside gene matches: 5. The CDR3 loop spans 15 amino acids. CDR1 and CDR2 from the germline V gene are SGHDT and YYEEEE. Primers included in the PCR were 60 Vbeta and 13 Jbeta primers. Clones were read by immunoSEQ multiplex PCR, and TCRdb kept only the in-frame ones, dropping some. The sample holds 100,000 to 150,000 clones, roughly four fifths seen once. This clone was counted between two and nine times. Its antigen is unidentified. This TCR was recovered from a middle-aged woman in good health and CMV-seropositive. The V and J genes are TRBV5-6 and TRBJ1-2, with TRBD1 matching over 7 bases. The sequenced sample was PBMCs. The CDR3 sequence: CASSLPLGQNYGYTF. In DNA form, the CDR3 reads TGTGCCAGCAGCTTGCCCCTGGGACAGAACTATGGCTACACCTTC.